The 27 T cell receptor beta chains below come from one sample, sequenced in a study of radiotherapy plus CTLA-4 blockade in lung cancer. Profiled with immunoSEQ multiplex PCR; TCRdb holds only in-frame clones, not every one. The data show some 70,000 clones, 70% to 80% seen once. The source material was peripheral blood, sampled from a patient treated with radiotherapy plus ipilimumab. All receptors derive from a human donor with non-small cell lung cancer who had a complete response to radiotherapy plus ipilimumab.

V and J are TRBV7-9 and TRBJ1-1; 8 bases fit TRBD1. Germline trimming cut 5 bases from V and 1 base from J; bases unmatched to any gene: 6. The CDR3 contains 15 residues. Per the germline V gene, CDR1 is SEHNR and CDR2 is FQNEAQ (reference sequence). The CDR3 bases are TGTGCCAGCAGCCCGGGACAGGTTCGGAACACTGAAGCTTTCTTT. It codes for CASSPGQVRNTEAFF.

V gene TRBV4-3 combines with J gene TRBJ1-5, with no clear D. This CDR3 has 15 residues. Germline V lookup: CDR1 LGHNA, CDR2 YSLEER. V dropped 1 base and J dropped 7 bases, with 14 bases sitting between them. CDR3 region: CASSQALGFGQPQHF. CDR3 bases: TGCGCCAGCAGCCAAGCATTAGGGTTCGGGCAGCCCCAGCATTTT.

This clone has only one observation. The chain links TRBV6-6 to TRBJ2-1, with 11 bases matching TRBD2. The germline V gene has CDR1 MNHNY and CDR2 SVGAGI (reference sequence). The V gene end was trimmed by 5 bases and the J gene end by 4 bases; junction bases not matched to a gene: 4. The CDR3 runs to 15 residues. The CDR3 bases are TGTGCCAGCAGTCCGCTAGCGGGGGGTTACAATGAGCAGTTCTTC. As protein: CASSPLAGGYNEQFF.

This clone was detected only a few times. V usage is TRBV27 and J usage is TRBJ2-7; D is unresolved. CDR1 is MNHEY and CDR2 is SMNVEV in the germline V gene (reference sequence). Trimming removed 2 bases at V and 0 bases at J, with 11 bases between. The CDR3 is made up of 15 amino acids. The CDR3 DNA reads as TGTGCCAGCAGTTTAGGCCAGGCCAGCTCCTACGAGCAGTACTTC. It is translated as CASSLGQASSYEQYF.

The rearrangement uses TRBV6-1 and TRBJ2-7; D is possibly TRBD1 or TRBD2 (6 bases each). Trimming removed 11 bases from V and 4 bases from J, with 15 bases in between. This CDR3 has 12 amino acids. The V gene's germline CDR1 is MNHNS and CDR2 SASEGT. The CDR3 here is CASRGPRYEQYF. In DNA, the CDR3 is TGTGCCTCTCGGGGGCCACGGTACGAGCAGTACTTC.

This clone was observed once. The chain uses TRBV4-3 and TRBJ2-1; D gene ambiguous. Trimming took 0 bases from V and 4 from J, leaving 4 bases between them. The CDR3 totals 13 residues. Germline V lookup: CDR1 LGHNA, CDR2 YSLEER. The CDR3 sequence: CASSQDVYNEQFF. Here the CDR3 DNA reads TGCGCCAGCAGCCAAGATGTATACAATGAGCAGTTCTTC.

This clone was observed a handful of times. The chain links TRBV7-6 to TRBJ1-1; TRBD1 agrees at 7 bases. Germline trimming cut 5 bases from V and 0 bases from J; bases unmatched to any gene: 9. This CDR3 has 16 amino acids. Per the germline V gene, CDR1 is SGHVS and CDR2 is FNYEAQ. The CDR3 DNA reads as TGTGCCAGCAGCCTTCGACCGGACAGGATGAACACTGAAGCTTTCTTT. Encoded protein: CASSLRPDRMNTEAFF.

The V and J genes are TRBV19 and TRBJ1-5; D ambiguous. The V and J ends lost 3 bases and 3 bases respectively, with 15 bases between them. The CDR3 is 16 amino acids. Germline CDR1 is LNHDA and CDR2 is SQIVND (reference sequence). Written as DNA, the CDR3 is TGTGCCAGTAGTATTTTCGGTTGGTCAGTCAATCAGCCCCAGCATTTT. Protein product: CASSIFGWSVNQPQHF.

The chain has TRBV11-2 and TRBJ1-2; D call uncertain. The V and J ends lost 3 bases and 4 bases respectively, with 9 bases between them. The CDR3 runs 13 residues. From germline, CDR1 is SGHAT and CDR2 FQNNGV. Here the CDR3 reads CASSFLSVYGYTF. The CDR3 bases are TGTGCCAGCAGCTTCCTATCAGTCTATGGCTACACCTTC.

CDR3 nucleotide sequence: TGTGCCAGCAGAGACAGGGAGTATCTGTCTGATACGCAGTATTTT. Its protein product is CASRDREYLSDTQYF. The chain recombines TRBV2 with TRBJ2-3; 7 bases line up with TRBD1. Germline CDR1 is SNHLY and CDR2 is FYNNEI. After removal of 6 bases from V and 6 bases from J, the junction contained 12 bases not matched to a gene. This CDR3 comprises 15 residues.

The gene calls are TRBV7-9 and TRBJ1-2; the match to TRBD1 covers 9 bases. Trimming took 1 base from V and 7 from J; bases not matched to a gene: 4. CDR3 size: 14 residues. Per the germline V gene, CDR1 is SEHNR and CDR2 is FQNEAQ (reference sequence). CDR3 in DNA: TGTGCCAGCAGCTTAGAGTCGACAGGGGGTGGCTACACCTTC. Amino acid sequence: CASSLESTGGGYTF.

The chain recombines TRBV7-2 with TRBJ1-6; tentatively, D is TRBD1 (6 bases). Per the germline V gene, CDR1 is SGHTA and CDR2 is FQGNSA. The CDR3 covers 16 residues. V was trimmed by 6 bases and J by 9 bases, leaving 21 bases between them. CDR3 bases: TGTGCCAGCAGAACCGGGACAACCAACCTTGGTTCACCCCTCCACTTT. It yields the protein CASRTGTTNLGSPLHF.

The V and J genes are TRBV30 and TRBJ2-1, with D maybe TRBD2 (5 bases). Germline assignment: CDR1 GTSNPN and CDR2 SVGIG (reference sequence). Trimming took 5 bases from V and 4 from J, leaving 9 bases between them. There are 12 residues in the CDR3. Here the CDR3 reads CAWGLGYNEQFF. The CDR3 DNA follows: TGTGCCTGGGGACTTGGTTACAATGAGCAGTTCTTC.

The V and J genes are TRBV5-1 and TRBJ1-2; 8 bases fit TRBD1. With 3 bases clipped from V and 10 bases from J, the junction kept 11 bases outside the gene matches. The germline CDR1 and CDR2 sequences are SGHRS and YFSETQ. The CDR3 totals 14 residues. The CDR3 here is CASSSPADREFYTF. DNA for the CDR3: TGCGCCAGCAGCTCCCCGGCGGACAGGGAGTTCTACACCTTC.

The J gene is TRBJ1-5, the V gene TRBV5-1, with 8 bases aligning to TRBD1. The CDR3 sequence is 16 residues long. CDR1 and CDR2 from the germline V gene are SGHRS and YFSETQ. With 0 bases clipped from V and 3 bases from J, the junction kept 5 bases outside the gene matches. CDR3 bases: TGCGCCAGCAGCTTGGATGCAGGGGGCAACAATCAGCCCCAGCATTTT. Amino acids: CASSLDAGGNNQPQHF.

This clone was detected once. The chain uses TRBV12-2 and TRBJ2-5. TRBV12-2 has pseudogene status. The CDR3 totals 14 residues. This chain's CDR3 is CASRLMEGEETQYF. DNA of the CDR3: TGTGCAAGTCGCTTAATGGAGGGGGAAGAGACCCAGTACTTC.

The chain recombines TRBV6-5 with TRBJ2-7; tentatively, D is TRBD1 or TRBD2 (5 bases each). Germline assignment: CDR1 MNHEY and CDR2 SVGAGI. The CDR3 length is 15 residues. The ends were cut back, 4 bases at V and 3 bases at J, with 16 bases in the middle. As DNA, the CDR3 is TGTGCCAGCAGTTGGGACGTCAGGTTGAGCTACGAGCAGTACTTC. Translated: CASSWDVRLSYEQYF.

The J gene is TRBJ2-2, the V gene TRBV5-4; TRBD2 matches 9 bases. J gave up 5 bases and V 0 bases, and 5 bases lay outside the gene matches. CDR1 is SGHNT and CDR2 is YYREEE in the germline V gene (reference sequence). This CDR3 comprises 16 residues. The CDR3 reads CASSLARSGSTGELFF. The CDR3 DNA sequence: TGTGCCAGCAGCTTGGCCCGTAGCGGGAGTACCGGGGAGCTGTTTTTT.

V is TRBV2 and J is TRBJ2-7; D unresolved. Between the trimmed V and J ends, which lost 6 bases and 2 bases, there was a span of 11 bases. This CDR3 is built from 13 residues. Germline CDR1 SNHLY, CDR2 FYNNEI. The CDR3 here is CASRGELTYEQYV. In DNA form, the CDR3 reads TGTGCCAGCAGGGGTGAACTTACCTACGAGCAGTACGTC.

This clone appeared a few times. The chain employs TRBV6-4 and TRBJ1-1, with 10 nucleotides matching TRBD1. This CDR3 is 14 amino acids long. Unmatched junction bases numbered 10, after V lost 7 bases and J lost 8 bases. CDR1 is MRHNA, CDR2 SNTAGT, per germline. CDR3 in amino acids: CASTASPGQGEAFF. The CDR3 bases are TGTGCCAGCACGGCGTCTCCGGGACAGGGGGAAGCTTTCTTT.

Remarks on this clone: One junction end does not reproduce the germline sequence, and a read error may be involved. The CDR3 sequence: CASSQDFGLYNSPLHF. The CDR3 DNA follows: TGCGCCAGCAGTCAAGATTTCGGACTTTATAATTCACCCCTCCACTTT. The rearrangement uses TRBV4-3 and TRBJ1-6; no clear D. Germline CDR1 is LGHNA and CDR2 is YSLEER. CDR3 length: 16 amino acids.

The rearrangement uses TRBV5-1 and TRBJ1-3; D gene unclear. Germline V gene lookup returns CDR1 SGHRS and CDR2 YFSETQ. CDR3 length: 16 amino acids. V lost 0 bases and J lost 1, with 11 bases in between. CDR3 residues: CASSLAPGMSGNTIYF. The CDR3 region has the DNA TGCGCCAGCAGCTTGGCCCCCGGGATGTCTGGAAACACCATATATTTT.

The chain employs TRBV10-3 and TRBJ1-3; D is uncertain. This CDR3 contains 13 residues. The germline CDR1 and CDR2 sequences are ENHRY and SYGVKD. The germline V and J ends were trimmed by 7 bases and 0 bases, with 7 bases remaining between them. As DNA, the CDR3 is TGTGCCATCATGGCGGTCTCTGGAAACACCATATATTTT. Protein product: CAIMAVSGNTIYF.

The CDR3 DNA reads TGTGCCACCCGGGGGCGGGAGTATGAGACCCAGTACTTC. This translates into CATRGREYETQYF. The genes are TRBV19 and TRBJ2-5; weak D call: TRBD2 (7 bases). Germline V gives CDR1 LNHDA, CDR2 SQIVND (reference sequence). The CDR3 extends over 13 amino acids. Trimming shortened V by 10 bases and J by 5 bases, and 17 bases separated the two germline ends.

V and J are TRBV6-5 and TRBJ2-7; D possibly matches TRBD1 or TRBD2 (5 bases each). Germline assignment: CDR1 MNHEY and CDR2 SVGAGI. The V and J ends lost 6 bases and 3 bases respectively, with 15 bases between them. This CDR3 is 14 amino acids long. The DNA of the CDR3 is TGTGCCAGCAGGCCCCAGGGAGCCAACTACGAGCAGTACTTC. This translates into CASRPQGANYEQYF.

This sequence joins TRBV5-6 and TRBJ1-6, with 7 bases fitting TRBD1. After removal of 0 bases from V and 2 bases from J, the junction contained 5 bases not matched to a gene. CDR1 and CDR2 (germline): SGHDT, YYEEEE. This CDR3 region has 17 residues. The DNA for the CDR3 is TGTGCCAGCAGCTTGGAAACAGGGGACCCCTATAATTCACCCCTCCACTTT. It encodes CASSLETGDPYNSPLHF. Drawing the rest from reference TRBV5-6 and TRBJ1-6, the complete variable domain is DAGVTQSPTHLIKTRGQQVTLRCSPKSGHDTVSWYQQALGQGPQFIFQYYEEEERQRGNFPDRFSGHQFPNYSSELNVNALLLGDSALYLCASSLETGDPYNSPLHFGNGTRLTVT.

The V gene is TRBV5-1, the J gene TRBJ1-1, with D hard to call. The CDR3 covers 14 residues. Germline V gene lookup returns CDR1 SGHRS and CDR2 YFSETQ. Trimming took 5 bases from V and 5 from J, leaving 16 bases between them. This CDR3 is CASSVGAGLTEAFF. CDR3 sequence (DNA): TGCGCCAGCAGTGTTGGAGCTGGCTTAACTGAAGCTTTCTTT.